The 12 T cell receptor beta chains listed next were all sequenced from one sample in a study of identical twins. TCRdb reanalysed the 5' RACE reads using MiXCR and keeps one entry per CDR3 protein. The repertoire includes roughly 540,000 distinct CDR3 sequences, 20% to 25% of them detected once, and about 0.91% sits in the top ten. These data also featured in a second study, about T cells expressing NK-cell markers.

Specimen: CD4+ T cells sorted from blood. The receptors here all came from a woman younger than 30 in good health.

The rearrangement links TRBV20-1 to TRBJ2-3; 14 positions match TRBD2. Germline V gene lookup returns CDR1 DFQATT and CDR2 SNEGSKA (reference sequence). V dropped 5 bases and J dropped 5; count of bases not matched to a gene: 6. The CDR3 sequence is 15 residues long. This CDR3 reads CSASRLAGGQDTQYF. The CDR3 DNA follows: TGCAGTGCTTCGAGACTAGCGGGGGGGCAAGATACGCAGTATTTT.

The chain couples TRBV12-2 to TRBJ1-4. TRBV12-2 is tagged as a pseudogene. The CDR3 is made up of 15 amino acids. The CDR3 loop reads CASRLEDQQNEKLFF. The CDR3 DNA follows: TGTGCAAGTCGCCTGGAGGATCAACAAAATGAAAAACTGTTTTTT.

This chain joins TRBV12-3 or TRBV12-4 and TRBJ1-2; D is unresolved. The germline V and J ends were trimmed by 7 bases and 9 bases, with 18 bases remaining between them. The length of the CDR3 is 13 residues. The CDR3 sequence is CASTSDGYQRYTF. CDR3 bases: TGTGCCAGCACTTCCGACGGATATCAGCGCTACACCTTC.

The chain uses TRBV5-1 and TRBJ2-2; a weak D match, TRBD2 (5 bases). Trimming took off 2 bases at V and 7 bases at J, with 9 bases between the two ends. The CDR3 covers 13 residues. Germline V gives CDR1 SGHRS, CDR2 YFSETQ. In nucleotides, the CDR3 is TGCGCCAGCAGCTTACAAGAGGGCGGGGAGCTGTTTTTT. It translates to CASSLQEGGELFF.

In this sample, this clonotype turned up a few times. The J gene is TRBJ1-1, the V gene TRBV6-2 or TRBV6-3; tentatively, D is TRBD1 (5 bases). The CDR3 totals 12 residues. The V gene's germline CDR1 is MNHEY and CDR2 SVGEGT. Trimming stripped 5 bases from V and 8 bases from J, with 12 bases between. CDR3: CASSKRGLEAFF. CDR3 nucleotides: TGTGCCAGCAGTAAACGGGGCTTAGAAGCTTTCTTT.

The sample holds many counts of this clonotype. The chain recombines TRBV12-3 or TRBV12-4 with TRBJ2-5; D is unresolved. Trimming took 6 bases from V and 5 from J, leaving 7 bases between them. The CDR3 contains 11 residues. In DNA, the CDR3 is TGTGCCAGCAGAACGGGTGAGACCCAGTACTTC. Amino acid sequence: CASRTGETQYF.

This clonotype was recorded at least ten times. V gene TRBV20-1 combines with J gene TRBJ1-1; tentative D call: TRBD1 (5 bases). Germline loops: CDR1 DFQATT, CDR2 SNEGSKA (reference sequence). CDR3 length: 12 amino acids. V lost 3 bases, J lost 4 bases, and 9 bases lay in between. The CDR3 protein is CSASQGLTEAFF. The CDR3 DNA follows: TGCAGTGCTAGTCAGGGACTCACTGAAGCTTTCTTT.

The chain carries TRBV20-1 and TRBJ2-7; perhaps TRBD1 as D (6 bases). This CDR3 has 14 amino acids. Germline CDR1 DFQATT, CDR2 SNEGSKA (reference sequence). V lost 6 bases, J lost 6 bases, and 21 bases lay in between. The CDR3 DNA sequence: TGCAGTGCCCCGGGCGCAGGGGAATTGCGCGAGCAGTACTTC. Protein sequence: CSAPGAGELREQYF.

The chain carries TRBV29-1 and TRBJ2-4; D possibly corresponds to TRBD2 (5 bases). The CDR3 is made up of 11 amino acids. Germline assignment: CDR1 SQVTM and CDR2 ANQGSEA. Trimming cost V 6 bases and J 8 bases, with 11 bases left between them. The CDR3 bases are TGCAGCGTCCGGGATGGGGACATTCAGTACTTC. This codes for CSVRDGDIQYF.

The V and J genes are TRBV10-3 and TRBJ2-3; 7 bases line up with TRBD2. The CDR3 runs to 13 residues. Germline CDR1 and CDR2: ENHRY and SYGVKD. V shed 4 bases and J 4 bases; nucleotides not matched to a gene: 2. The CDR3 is CAISGTRADTQYF. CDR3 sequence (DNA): TGTGCCATCAGTGGGACTAGAGCAGATACGCAGTATTTT.

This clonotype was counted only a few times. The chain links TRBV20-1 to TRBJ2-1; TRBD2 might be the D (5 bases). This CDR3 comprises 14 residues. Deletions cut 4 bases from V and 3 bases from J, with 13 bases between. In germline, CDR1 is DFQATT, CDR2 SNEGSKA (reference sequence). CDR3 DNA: TGCAGTGCTACCCGGGATATAGACTACAATGAGCAGTTCTTC. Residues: CSATRDIDYNEQFF.

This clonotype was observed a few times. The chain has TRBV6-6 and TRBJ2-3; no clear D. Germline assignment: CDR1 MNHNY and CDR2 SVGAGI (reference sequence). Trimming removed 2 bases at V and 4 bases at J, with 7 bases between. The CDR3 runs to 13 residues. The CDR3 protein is CASSYKKADTQYF. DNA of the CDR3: TGTGCCAGCAGTTACAAGAAGGCAGATACGCAGTATTTT.